These T cell receptor beta chains were read from a single sample in a study of T-cell reconstitution after alpha-beta-depleted transplantation in children. Each CDR3 protein gets one entry after TCRdb re-called the PCR reads with MiXCR. This table holds a few hundred thousand distinct CDR3 sequences, 10% found once. Here the sequenced sample was PBMCs from the stem cell graft donor, taken from the stem cell graft. These receptors all come from a human donor who donated a stem cell graft to a child with acute lymphoblastic leukemia. Each CDR3 is given with its conserved first and last residue.

j_call: TRBJ2-1; cdr3_length: 15; v_call: TRBV7-2; cdr3_aa: CASSLVAGGPNEQFF
j_call: TRBJ2-1; cdr3_length: 17; v_call: TRBV12-3/TRBV12-4; cdr3_aa: CASSSPRTSREGNEQFF
j_call: TRBJ2-3; cdr3_length: 19; v_call: TRBV2; cdr3_aa: CASSESVLGETASTDTQYF
j_call: TRBJ2-1; cdr3_length: 14; v_call: TRBV29-1; cdr3_aa: CSVWTSRSYNEQFF
j_call: TRBJ2-5; cdr3_length: 10; v_call: TRBV29-1; cdr3_aa: CRALRETQYF
j_call: TRBJ2-3; cdr3_length: 17; v_call: TRBV4-1; cdr3_aa: CASRRLAGGFGTDTQYF
j_call: TRBJ2-7; cdr3_length: 11; v_call: TRBV20-1; cdr3_aa: CSAPLRDEQYF
j_call: TRBJ2-1; cdr3_length: 17; v_call: TRBV6-1; cdr3_aa: CASRRGAGRVTYNEQFF
j_call: TRBJ1-5; cdr3_length: 21; v_call: TRBV24-1; cdr3_aa: CATSDLIRPPGPIMRGQPQHF
j_call: TRBJ2-1; cdr3_length: 15; v_call: TRBV20-1; cdr3_aa: CSASPTSGIYNEQFF
j_call: TRBJ2-7; cdr3_length: 15; v_call: TRBV4-3; cdr3_aa: CASSPGQGLLYEQYF
j_call: TRBJ2-1; cdr3_length: 13; v_call: TRBV5-1; cdr3_aa: CASSTASYNEQFF
j_call: TRBJ2-1; cdr3_length: 15; v_call: TRBV6-2/TRBV6-3; cdr3_aa: CASSYDAGRYNEQFF
j_call: TRBJ1-1; cdr3_length: 13; v_call: TRBV30; cdr3_aa: CAWDVSMNTEAFF
j_call: TRBJ2-5; cdr3_length: 12; v_call: TRBV20-1; cdr3_aa: CSARGHRETQYF